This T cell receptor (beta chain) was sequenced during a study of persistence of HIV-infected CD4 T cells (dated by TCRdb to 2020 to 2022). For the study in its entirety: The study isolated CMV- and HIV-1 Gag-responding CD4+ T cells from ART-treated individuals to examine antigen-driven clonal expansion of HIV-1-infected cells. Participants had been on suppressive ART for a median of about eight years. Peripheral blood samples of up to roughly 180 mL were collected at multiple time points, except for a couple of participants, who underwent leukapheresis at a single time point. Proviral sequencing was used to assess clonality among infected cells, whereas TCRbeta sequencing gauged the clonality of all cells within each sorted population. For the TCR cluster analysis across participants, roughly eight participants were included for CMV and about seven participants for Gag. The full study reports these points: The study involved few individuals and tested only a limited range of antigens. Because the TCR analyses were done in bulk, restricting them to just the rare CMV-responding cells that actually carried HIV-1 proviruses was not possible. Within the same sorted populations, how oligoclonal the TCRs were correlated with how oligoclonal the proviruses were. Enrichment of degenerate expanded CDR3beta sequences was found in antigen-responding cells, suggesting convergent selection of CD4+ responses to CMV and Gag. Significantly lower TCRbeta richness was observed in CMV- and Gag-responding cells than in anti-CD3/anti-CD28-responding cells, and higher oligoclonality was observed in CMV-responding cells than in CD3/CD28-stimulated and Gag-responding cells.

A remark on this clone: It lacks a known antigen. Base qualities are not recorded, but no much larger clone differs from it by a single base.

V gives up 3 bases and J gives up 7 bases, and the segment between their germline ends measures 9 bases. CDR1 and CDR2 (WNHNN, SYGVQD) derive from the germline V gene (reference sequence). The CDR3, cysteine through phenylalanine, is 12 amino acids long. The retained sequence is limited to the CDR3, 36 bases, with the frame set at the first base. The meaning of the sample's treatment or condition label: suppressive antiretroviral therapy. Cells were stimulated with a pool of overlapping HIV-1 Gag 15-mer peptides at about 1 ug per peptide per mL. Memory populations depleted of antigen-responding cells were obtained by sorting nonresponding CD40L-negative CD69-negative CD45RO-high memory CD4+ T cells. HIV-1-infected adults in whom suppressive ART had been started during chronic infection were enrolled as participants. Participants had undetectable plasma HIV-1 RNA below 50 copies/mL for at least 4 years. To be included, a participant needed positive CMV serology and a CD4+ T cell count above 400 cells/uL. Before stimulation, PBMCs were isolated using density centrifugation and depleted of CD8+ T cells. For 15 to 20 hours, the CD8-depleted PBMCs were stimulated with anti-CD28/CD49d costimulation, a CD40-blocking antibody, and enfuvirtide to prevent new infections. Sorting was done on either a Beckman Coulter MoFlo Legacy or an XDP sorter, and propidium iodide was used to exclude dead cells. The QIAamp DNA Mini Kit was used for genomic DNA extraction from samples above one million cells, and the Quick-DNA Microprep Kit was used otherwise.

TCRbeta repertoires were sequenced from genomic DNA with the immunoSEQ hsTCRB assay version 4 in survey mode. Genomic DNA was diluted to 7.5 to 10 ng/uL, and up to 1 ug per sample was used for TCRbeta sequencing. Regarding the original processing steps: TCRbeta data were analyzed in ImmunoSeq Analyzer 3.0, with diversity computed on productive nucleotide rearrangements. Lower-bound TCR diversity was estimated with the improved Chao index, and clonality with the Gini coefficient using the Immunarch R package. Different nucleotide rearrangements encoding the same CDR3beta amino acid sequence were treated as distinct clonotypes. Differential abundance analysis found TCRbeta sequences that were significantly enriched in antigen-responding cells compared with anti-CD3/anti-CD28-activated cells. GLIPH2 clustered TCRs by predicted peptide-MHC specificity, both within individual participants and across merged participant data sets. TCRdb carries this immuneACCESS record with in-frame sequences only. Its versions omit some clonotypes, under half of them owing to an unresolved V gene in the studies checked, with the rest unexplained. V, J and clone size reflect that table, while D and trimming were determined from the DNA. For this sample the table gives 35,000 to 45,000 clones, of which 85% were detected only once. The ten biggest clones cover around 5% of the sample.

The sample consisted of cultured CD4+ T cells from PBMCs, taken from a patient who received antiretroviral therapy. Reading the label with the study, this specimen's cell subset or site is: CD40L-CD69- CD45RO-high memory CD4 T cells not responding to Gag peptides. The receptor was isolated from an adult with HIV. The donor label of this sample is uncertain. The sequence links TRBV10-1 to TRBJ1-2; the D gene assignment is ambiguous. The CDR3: CASSEGLGGYTF. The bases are TGCGCCAGCAGTGAAGGGTTGGGTGGCTACACCTTC.